The source of this T cell receptor beta chain is a study of blood T cell repertoires in COVID-19. For the study at large: Sites across the United States, Italy and Spain contributed samples from acute and convalescent COVID-19. From T cells, B-cell-depleted T cells, or PBMCs came the material, which was cDNA or gDNA.

V dropped 4 bases and J dropped 4; count of bases not matched to a gene: 8. The CDR3 extends over 14 amino acids. Germline values: CDR1 GTSNPN, CDR2 SVGIG (reference sequence). Original data processing: For nucleated cells, counts were estimated from reference gene primer amplification. The repertoire was sequenced with immunoSEQ multiplex PCR; TCRdb's copy has only in-frame clones and lacks some. V, J and clone size reflect that table, while D and trimming were determined from the DNA. The data show about 89,000 clones, less than 85% seen once. The sequencing input was peripheral blood. The chain is built from TRBV30 and TRBJ2-7, with 9 bases that match TRBD2. The origin of this receptor is a woman older than 75 with acute or convalescent COVID-19. In nucleotides, the CDR3 is TGTGCCTGGAAGGGTAGCGGGAGTAATTACGAGCAGTACTTC. Protein sequence: CAWKGSGSNYEQYF.